This T cell receptor (beta chain) was identified during a study of OX40 agonist ivuxolimab in advanced cancers. General study results and limits: With doses of 0.1 to 3.0 mg/kg, CD4+ and CD8+ blood T cells had undergone clonal expansion by week 6. On average, CD8+ T cells had more expanded clones than CD4+.

Some clones are missing from TCRdb's copy, which holds only in-frame ones; the method was immunoSEQ multiplex PCR. The data show 55,000 to 65,000 clones, about 91% seen once. Germline V gene lookup returns CDR1 SQVTM and CDR2 ANQGSEA. This CDR3 is built from 15 residues. J gave up 4 bases and V 6 bases, and 7 bases lay outside the gene matches. Blood got drawn at baseline, again on cycle 4 day 1, and then on cycle 7 day 1. About this clone: Its target is not known.

The specimen was CD4+ or CD8+ T cells sorted from blood, collected in a trial of the OX40 agonist ivuxolimab. The chain uses TRBV29-1 and TRBJ2-1, with 12 nucleotides matching TRBD2. The clonotype was recovered from an adult with an advanced solid tumor such as melanoma, head and neck, liver or kidney cancer. The CDR3 DNA reads TGCAGCGTCGCCGGACTAGCGGGGAGATACAATGAGCAGTTCTTC. Translation gives CSVAGLAGRYNEQFF.